The sequence of this T cell receptor beta chain was determined in a study of preoperative IRX-2 immunotherapy in early breast cancer. Clones were read by immunoSEQ multiplex PCR, and TCRdb kept only the in-frame ones, dropping some. The sample holds tens of thousands of clones, roughly four fifths seen once. Treatment: preoperative locoregional IRX-2 cytokine immunotherapy. This phase Ib study tested locoregional IRX-2 cytokine immunotherapy given before surgery. The sequence came from a human donor with breast cancer. This specimen was acquired from a patient treated with IRX-2 immunotherapy.

The CDR3 DNA reads TGTGCCAGCAGCTCTCTAGCGGGAGATGCCTACGAGCAGTACTTC. Protein: CASSSLAGDAYEQYF. This chain uses TRBV7-7 with TRBJ2-7; 10 bases are shared with TRBD2. V lost 4 bases, J lost 2 bases, and 5 bases stayed unmatched. The CDR3 extends over 15 amino acids. Germline values: CDR1 SSHAT, CDR2 FNYEAQ (reference sequence).